These 23 T cell receptor beta chains came from one sample sequenced in a study of T cell responses to AZD1222 COVID-19 vaccine. The data were produced by immunoSEQ multiplex PCR, yet TCRdb's version contains in-frame clones alone and is incomplete. This table has 110,000 to 150,000 clones, 85% to 95% appearing once. Sequenced here: peripheral blood, sampled after recovery from COVID-19. The source is an adult who had recovered from COVID-19.

The chain is built from TRBV18 and TRBJ1-5; D is ambiguous. The V end lost 8 bases, the J end lost 4 bases, and 9 bases lay between the germline ends. Germline lookup yields CDR1 KGHSH and CDR2 LQKENI. The CDR3 runs to 12 residues. This CDR3 is CASRSGNQPQHF. Here the CDR3 DNA reads TGTGCCAGCCGATCCGGAAATCAGCCCCAGCATTTT.

V is TRBV6-4 and J is TRBJ2-1; possible D gene TRBD2, 6 bases. CDR3 size: 13 residues. Germline-derived CDR1 and CDR2 are MRHNA and SNTAGT. The ends were cut back, 4 bases at V and 9 bases at J, with 13 bases in the middle. The CDR3 bases are TGTGCCAGCAGTGCCGGAGGGCCGAGTGAGCAGTTCTTC. Translated, it gives CASSAGGPSEQFF.

The chain uses TRBV5-1 and TRBJ2-2; D ambiguous. Germline CDR1 reads SGHRS; CDR2 reads YFSETQ. The ends were cut back, 0 bases at V and 6 bases at J, with 12 bases in the middle. CDR3 length equals 15 residues. In DNA, the CDR3 is TGCGCCAGCAGCTTGGAAGTCGAGCTCCCCGGGGAGCTGTTTTTT. This translates into CASSLEVELPGELFF.

V usage is TRBV7-8 and J usage is TRBJ1-5, with 10 bases fitting TRBD1. Trimming cost V 6 bases and J 4 bases; bases outside gene matches: 12. CDR1 is SGHVS and CDR2 is FQNEAQ in the germline V gene. The CDR3 loop spans 17 amino acids. The CDR3, as DNA: TGTGCCAGCAGTTTTACCGGGACAGGGGCAAATAATCAGCCCCAGCATTTT. This translates into CASSFTGTGANNQPQHF.

The chain is built from TRBV5-6 and TRBJ2-1, with TRBD2 identical over 15 bases. With V trimmed by 2 bases and J by 6 bases, 6 bases remained unmatched. The CDR3 is made up of 17 amino acids. Germline CDR1 and CDR2: SGHDT and YYEEEE. The CDR3 reads CASSFGLAGGPFNEQFF. The CDR3 DNA sequence: TGTGCCAGCAGCTTTGGACTAGCGGGAGGGCCTTTCAATGAGCAGTTCTTC.

This chain connects TRBV28 to TRBJ2-1; 12 positions agree with TRBD2. This CDR3 has 15 amino acids. CDR1 MDHEN and CDR2 SYDVKM come from the germline V gene. The junction had 4 bases not matched to a gene; V was cut back by 6 bases and J by 4 bases. This CDR3 reads CASSTSGRLYNEQFF. The CDR3 coding sequence is TGTGCCAGCAGCACTAGCGGGAGGCTTTACAATGAGCAGTTCTTC.

The chain combines TRBV9 with TRBJ1-5; D is unclear. The germline V and J ends were trimmed by 0 bases and 7 bases, with 14 bases remaining between them. The length of the CDR3 is 15 residues. Looked up from germline, CDR1 is SGDLS and CDR2 is YYNGEE. The CDR3 protein is CASSVGGVIGQPQHF. The CDR3 nucleotides are TGTGCCAGCAGCGTAGGCGGGGTTATAGGCCAGCCCCAGCATTTT.

This chain joins TRBV19 and TRBJ1-1, with TRBD1 matching 7 bases. CDR3 length: 14 residues. With 7 bases clipped from V and 2 bases from J, the junction kept 7 bases outside the gene matches. CDR1 and CDR2 from the germline V gene are LNHDA and SQIVND (reference sequence). CDR3 DNA sequence: TGTGCCAGTAAGGAAGGGACAGTAAACACTGAAGCTTTCTTT. This encodes CASKEGTVNTEAFF. Full variable domain (outside the CDR3, taken from reference TRBV19 and TRBJ1-1): DGGITQSPKYLFRKEGQNVTLSCEQNLNHDAMYWYRQDPGQGLRLIYYSQIVNDFQKGDIAEGYSVSREKKESFPLTVTSAQKNPTAFYLCASKEGTVNTEAFFGQGTRLTVV.

CDR3 coding DNA: TGTGCCAGCAGTTTAGACGGGCGGGTCACCGGGGAGCTGTTTTTT. This gives the protein CASSLDGRVTGELFF. The chain joins TRBV28 to TRBJ2-2, with a tentative D call TRBD2 (5 bases). Trimming took 2 bases from V and 4 from J, leaving 11 bases between them. Looked up from germline, CDR1 is MDHEN and CDR2 is SYDVKM. The CDR3 consists of 15 residues.

In regard to this clone: The limits of the CDR3 on the DNA are not certain, so only TCRdb's listed CDR3 is given. The chain uses TRBV12-1 and TRBJ1-6; TRBD1, as called in the table, went unchecked against the DNA. TRBV12-1 is tagged as a pseudogene. The CDR3 extends over 15 residues, inclusive of both ends. CDR3 protein: CASRFGQGTNSPLHF.

This clone was seen just once. V is TRBV7-2 and J is TRBJ2-1; 12 nucleotides align to TRBD1. CDR3 length: 15 residues. Germline CDR1 SGHTA, CDR2 FQGNSA. J was trimmed by 10 bases and V by 1 base; bases with no gene match: 5. This CDR3 is CASSLVGQGALEQFF. CDR3 in DNA: TGTGCCAGCAGCTTAGTGGGACAGGGGGCCCTCGAGCAGTTCTTC.

The CDR3 nucleotides are TGTGCCAGCCGCCCCCAGGACGGATCCTATGGCTACACCTTC. Residues: CASRPQDGSYGYTF. V usage is TRBV7-2 and J usage is TRBJ1-2; no clear D. Trimming removed 8 bases at V and 4 bases at J, with 17 bases between. The CDR3 covers 14 residues. Germline values: CDR1 SGHTA, CDR2 FQGNSA.

This clone was observed a few times. The rearrangement joins TRBV7-9 to TRBJ1-5, with a possible D match to TRBD1 (5 bases). V lost 1 base, J lost 5 bases, and 12 bases lay in between. The germline gives CDR1 SEHNR, CDR2 FQNEAQ (reference sequence). The CDR3 consists of 15 residues. CDR3 sequence (DNA): TGTGCCAGCAGCTTAGGGGGGGGAAAACATCAGCCCCAGCATTTT. Residues: CASSLGGGKHQPQHF.

The rearrangement joins TRBV19 to TRBJ2-7; 8 bases map to TRBD2. J lost 0 bases, V lost 6 bases, and 7 bases had no gene match. The CDR3 spans 15 residues. Germline V CDR1 and CDR2: LNHDA, SQIVND (reference sequence). The CDR3 nucleotides are TGTGCCAGTAGCGGGAGGGCAGGTTTCTCCTACGAGCAGTACTTC. It translates to CASSGRAGFSYEQYF.

This chain links TRBV27 with TRBJ2-1, with no clear D. The CDR3 sequence is 14 residues long. V lost 5 bases, J lost 0 bases, and 8 bases lay in between. Per the germline V gene, CDR1 is MNHEY and CDR2 is SMNVEV (reference sequence). Written as DNA, the CDR3 is TGTGCCAGCAGTCAAGGCAGCTCCTACAATGAGCAGTTCTTC. It codes for CASSQGSSYNEQFF.

This clone occurred a few times. The V gene is TRBV19, the J gene TRBJ2-7; a possible D gene is TRBD1 (6 bases). The germline gives CDR1 LNHDA, CDR2 SQIVND (reference sequence). The germline V and J ends were trimmed by 7 bases and 5 bases, with 9 bases remaining between them. This CDR3 is 11 amino acids long. In nucleotides, the CDR3 is TGTGCCAGTATGGGACACCACGAGCAGTACTTC. Translated: CASMGHHEQYF.

CDR3 loop: CATGSSSDEQYF. DNA of the CDR3: TGTGCCACGGGATCATCGTCGGATGAGCAGTACTTC. The chain joins TRBV24-1 to TRBJ2-7; D is uncertain. The length of the CDR3 is 12 residues. Germline CDR1 KGHDR, CDR2 SFDVKD. The V gene lost 10 bases and the J gene lost 7 bases, with 16 bases spanning the gap.

The V gene is TRBV24-1, the J gene TRBJ2-3; D is ambiguous. The CDR3 is made up of 14 amino acids. Germline V gene data show CDR1 as KGHDR and CDR2 as SFDVKD. Trimming removed 4 bases from V and 6 bases from J, with 13 bases in between. The CDR3 region has the DNA TGTGCCACCAGTGAAAGGCGGTTTCAGGATACGCAGTATTTT. It yields the protein CATSERRFQDTQYF.

The CDR3 bases are TGCAGCGTCCAGAGAGGTCTAGCGAGCACAGATACGCAGTATTTT. The encoded protein is CSVQRGLASTDTQYF. The chain joins TRBV29-1 to TRBJ2-3, with D possibly TRBD2 on 6 matching bases. The CDR3 has 15 amino acids. CDR1 is SQVTM and CDR2 is ANQGSEA in the germline V gene. V was pared by 6 bases and J by 0 bases, with 16 bases between.

V is TRBV5-1 and J is TRBJ1-1, with a tentative D call TRBD1 (6 bases). This CDR3 is built from 12 residues. V gave up 4 bases and J gave up 8 bases, with 12 bases separating them. Per the germline V gene, CDR1 is SGHRS and CDR2 is YFSETQ. CDR3 nucleotides: TGCGCCAGCAGCCCCGAGACAGGCGAAGCTTTCTTT. It codes for CASSPETGEAFF. Combining the CDR3 with reference TRBV5-1 and TRBJ1-1 gives the whole variable domain KAGVTQTPRYLIKTRGQQVTLSCSPISGHRSVSWYQQTPGQGLQFLFEYFSETQRNKGNFPGRFSGRQFSNSRSEMNVSTLELGDSALYLCASSPETGEAFFGQGTRLTVV.

The chain joins TRBV28 to TRBJ1-4; tentative D call: TRBD1 (5 bases). The CDR3 has 11 residues. Trimming took off 6 bases at V and 7 bases at J, with 6 bases between the two ends. CDR1 MDHEN and CDR2 SYDVKM come from the germline V gene. In DNA, the CDR3 is TGTGCCAGCAGCGGGGGTGAAAAACTGTTTTTT. Residues: CASSGGEKLFF.

The chain recombines TRBV19 with TRBJ1-3; no reliable D call. There are 14 residues in the CDR3. Germline V CDR1 and CDR2: LNHDA, SQIVND (reference sequence). V was trimmed by 5 bases and J by 1 base, leaving 9 bases between them. CDR3: CASSQRTSGNTIYF. The CDR3 bases are TGTGCCAGTAGTCAGCGGACTTCTGGAAACACCATATATTTT. Filled out from reference TRBV19 and TRBJ1-3, the complete variable domain reads DGGITQSPKYLFRKEGQNVTLSCEQNLNHDAMYWYRQDPGQGLRLIYYSQIVNDFQKGDIAEGYSVSREKKESFPLTVTSAQKNPTAFYLCASSQRTSGNTIYFGEGSWLTVV.

This rearrangement joins TRBV5-5 to TRBJ2-7, with 11 bases fitting TRBD2. The CDR3 has 14 amino acids. Trimming at V came to 7 bases and at J to 6 bases, leaving 9 bases not matched to a gene. The germline CDR1 and CDR2 sequences are SGHKS and YYEKEE (reference sequence). This CDR3 reads CASGKLAGVSEQYF. For the CDR3, the DNA is TGTGCCAGCGGTAAACTAGCGGGAGTTTCCGAGCAGTACTTC.